A few counts support the clone carrying this TCR beta chain. The data originate from a study of metastatic and nonmetastatic thyroid tumors. The V end was cut by 3 bases, the J end by 6 bases, with 15 bases between. CDR3 length: 15 residues. CDR1 is MDHEN, CDR2 SYDVKM, per germline. TCRdb re-called clones from the PCR reads using MiXCR. The repertoire has some 32,000 clones, about 20% of them found once; the top ten carry approximately 8%. Ahead of thyroid surgery, no patient had received treatment of any kind. Sequenced: blood. The origin of this receptor is a female donor with papillary thyroid cancer or a benign thyroid nodule (not recorded which). Some clones in this sample may be carry-over from other donors' samples. This chain joins TRBV28 and TRBJ1-5, with D possibly TRBD1 on 6 matching bases. CDR3 DNA sequence: TGTGCCAGCAGTTTGGTAACAGGGATGGTTCAGCCCCAGCATTTT. This sequence encodes CASSLVTGMVQPQHF.